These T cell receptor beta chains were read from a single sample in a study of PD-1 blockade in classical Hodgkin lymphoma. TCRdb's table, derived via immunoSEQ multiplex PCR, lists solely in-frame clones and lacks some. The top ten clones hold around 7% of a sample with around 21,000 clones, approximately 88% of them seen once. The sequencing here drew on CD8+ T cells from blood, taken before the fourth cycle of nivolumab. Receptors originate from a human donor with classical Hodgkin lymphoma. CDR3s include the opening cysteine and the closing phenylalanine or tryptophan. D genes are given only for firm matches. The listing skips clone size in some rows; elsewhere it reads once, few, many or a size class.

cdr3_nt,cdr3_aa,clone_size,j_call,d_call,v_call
TGTGCCAGTAGTATAAGCGCAGGGGGCAATCAGCCCCAGCATTTT,CASSISAGGNQPQHF,-,TRBJ1-5,-,TRBV19
TGTGCCTGGAGTCGGACCCTTAATGAAAAACTGTTTTTT,CAWSRTLNEKLFF,medium-sized,TRBJ1-4,-,TRBV30
TGTGCCAGCAGTTCCATAGCGGATACCTACGAGCAGTACTTC,CASSSIADTYEQYF,-,TRBJ2-7,-,TRBV28
TGTGCCAGCAGATCCGGGGGTCTTGAAGCTTTCTTT,CASRSGGLEAFF,-,TRBJ1-1,-,TRBV6-5
TGTGCCAGCAGTTACGGGACAGCCTCTGGAAACACCATATATTTT,CASSYGTASGNTIYF,-,TRBJ1-3,TRBD1,TRBV6-5
TGTGCCAGCAGTTTGGTGGGGCAGGTTGAAGCTTTCTTT,CASSLVGQVEAFF,-,TRBJ1-1,-,TRBV27
TGTGCCAGCAGCCGTGGGCAGGGCTATGAAAAACTGTTTTTT,CASSRGQGYEKLFF,-,TRBJ1-4,-,TRBV27
TGTGCCAGCAGTTTATCTGCAGGGTTCTACGAGCAGTACTTC,CASSLSAGFYEQYF,-,TRBJ2-7,-,TRBV28
TGTGCCAGTAGTATTTATGGGGGAAATGAAAAACTGTTTTTT,CASSIYGGNEKLFF,-,TRBJ1-4,-,TRBV19
TGTGCCAGCAGTTACGGGGGCGGTGAGACCCAGTACTTC,CASSYGGGETQYF,-,TRBJ2-5,-,TRBV6-5
TGTGCCAGCAGTTCGGGACAGGGGGGCTACGAGCAGTACTTC,CASSSGQGGYEQYF,few,TRBJ2-7,TRBD1,TRBV6-5
TGCGCCAGCAGCCTAGGACAGGGACGGGCCGGGGAGCTGTTTTTT,CASSLGQGRAGELFF,-,TRBJ2-2,TRBD1,TRBV5-1
TGTGCCAGCAGCTTAGCTACGGGAAGCAGTGATGAAAAACTGTTTTTT,CASSLATGSSDEKLFF,-,TRBJ1-4,-,TRBV7-9
TGTGCCAGCAGTTTATATGGCAGTACCGCTGAAGCTTTCTTT,CASSLYGSTAEAFF,-,TRBJ1-1,-,TRBV27
TGTGCCAGCAAGGAGGGGCCGGATAGGGGCACGCAGTATTTT,CASKEGPDRGTQYF,-,TRBJ2-3,-,TRBV27
TGTGCCAGCAGTCATCAACTTAAAGGCGAGCAGTACTTC,CASSHQLKGEQYF,few,TRBJ2-7,-,TRBV27
TGTGCCAGCAGCTTTGAAGGGTTGAACACTGAAGCTTTCTTT,CASSFEGLNTEAFF,-,TRBJ1-1,-,TRBV5-6
TGTGCCAGCAGTGGGACAGCCGTCGATGAGCAGTTCTTC,CASSGTAVDEQFF,-,TRBJ2-1,TRBD1,TRBV28
TGTGCCAGCAGCTCCACGACAGCCTACGAGCAGTACTTC,CASSSTTAYEQYF,-,TRBJ2-7,-,TRBV7-2
TGTGCCAGCAGTGAAGCTCGGGGGCAGCATGAAAAACTGTTTTTT,CASSEARGQHEKLFF,once,TRBJ1-4,-,TRBV2
TGTGCCAGCAGCTTCGGGGGGGGCCGAAGAATCGAGTTCTTC,CASSFGGGRRIEFF,-,TRBJ2-1,TRBD2,TRBV11-2
TGTGCCAGCAGCCAGGGACGGAGTAACTATGGCTACACCTTC,CASSQGRSNYGYTF,-,TRBJ1-2,-,TRBV5-4
TGTGCCAGCAGCTTAATCGGGGATAACTACGAGCAGTACTTC,CASSLIGDNYEQYF,-,TRBJ2-7,-,TRBV7-9
TGTGCCAGCAGCTCTTATCCCGGGACAGGATACTACGAGCAGTACTTC,CASSSYPGTGYYEQYF,-,TRBJ2-7,TRBD1,TRBV7-6
TGTGCCAGCAGCGGGCCCGCACCGAGCTCCTACGAGCAGTACTTC,CASSGPAPSSYEQYF,-,TRBJ2-7,-,TRBV9
TGTGCCAGCAGCCCTCGGGCGGGGGGAACCGGGGAGCTGTTTTTT,CASSPRAGGTGELFF,-,TRBJ2-2,TRBD2,TRBV9
TGTGCCAGCAGGGTAGGGACAGCGGGCACTGAAGCTTTCTTT,CASRVGTAGTEAFF,-,TRBJ1-1,TRBD1,TRBV2
TGTGCCAGCAGTTTATCGGCAGGGGACTATGGCTACACCTTC,CASSLSAGDYGYTF,-,TRBJ1-2,-,TRBV27
TGCAGCGCCCAAGGCGGTAATGAAGCTTTCTTT,CSAQGGNEAFF,-,TRBJ1-1,-,TRBV29-1
TGCAGCGTAATGGGACTGAACACCGGGGAGCTGTTTTTT,CSVMGLNTGELFF,few,TRBJ2-2,-,TRBV29-1
TGTGCCAGCAGCGTCGGACACCAATACAATGAGCAGTTCTTC,CASSVGHQYNEQFF,-,TRBJ2-1,-,TRBV9
TGTGCCAGCAGTTATGAGTCCCCATGGGGTGAAGCTTTCTTT,CASSYESPWGEAFF,-,TRBJ1-1,-,TRBV6-5
TGTGCCAGCAGCGTAAGTAGGGATCAAGAGACCCAGTACTTC,CASSVSRDQETQYF,-,TRBJ2-5,-,TRBV9
TGTGCCAGCAGCTTAGGTCGGGGGGCGCAGTATTTT,CASSLGRGAQYF,-,TRBJ2-3,TRBD2,TRBV7-7
TGTGCCAGCAGTGCCGGACCGGACTACGAGCAGTACTTC,CASSAGPDYEQYF,-,TRBJ2-7,-,TRBV25-1
TGTGCCAGCAGCCAGATTGGCGGGGTGAACACCGGGGAGCTGTTTTTT,CASSQIGGVNTGELFF,-,TRBJ2-2,-,TRBV7-9
TGTGCCAGCAGCCAGGGAGGGGGGGCTGAAGCTTTCTTT,CASSQGGGAEAFF,-,TRBJ1-1,-,TRBV13
TGTGCCAGCAGCTCCCCGGGCAGCTCTTATAATTCACCCCTCCACTTT,CASSSPGSSYNSPLHF,-,TRBJ1-6,-,TRBV11-2
TGTGCCTGGAGTATATCGACAGGGAGTGGCTACACCTTC,CAWSISTGSGYTF,-,TRBJ1-2,TRBD1,TRBV30
TGTGCCAGCAGCTTACGGACTAGCGGGGACCAAGAGACCCAGTACTTC,CASSLRTSGDQETQYF,-,TRBJ2-5,TRBD2,TRBV11-3
TGCGCCAGGGGGGAGGGAACCTACAATGAGCAGTTCTTC,CARGEGTYNEQFF,-,TRBJ2-1,TRBD2,TRBV10-1
TGCGCCAGCAGCCAAGTTAGGGGGGAGGGGAATGAGCAGTTCTTC,CASSQVRGEGNEQFF,-,TRBJ2-1,-,TRBV4-3
TGTGCCAGCAGCTTATTCGGGGTTAATTCACCCCTCCACTTT,CASSLFGVNSPLHF,-,TRBJ1-6,-,TRBV7-9
TGTGCCAGCAGCGTAGCAGGGCTGGGGTCACCCCTCCACTTT,CASSVAGLGSPLHF,-,TRBJ1-6,-,TRBV9
TGTGCCAGCAGCTTAGGCAGGGAGGGCTACACCTTC,CASSLGREGYTF,once,TRBJ1-2,-,TRBV7-1
TGTGCCAGCAGCTCCCTCGGAGCGGGGGGGCCCGAGCAGTACTTC,CASSSLGAGGPEQYF,-,TRBJ2-7,TRBD2,TRBV7-8
TGTGCCAGCTCACCAGGGGGCCTCTCCTACGAGCAGTACTTC,CASSPGGLSYEQYF,-,TRBJ2-7,-,TRBV18
TGTGCCTGGAGTGTACCCGGGGCCGCCATAAGCCCAAATCAGCCCCAGCATTTT,CAWSVPGAAISPNQPQHF,-,TRBJ1-5,-,TRBV30
TGTGCCAGCAGCAACAGGGACACTAGCAATCAGCCCCAGCATTTT,CASSNRDTSNQPQHF,-,TRBJ1-5,-,TRBV21-1
TGTGCCAGCAGCTTGTGGCAGTACAATGAGCAGTTCTTC,CASSLWQYNEQFF,-,TRBJ2-1,-,TRBV5-5
TGTGCCACCATAGGGACAGGGGTTAGATCTGGAAACACCATATATTTT,CATIGTGVRSGNTIYF,-,TRBJ1-3,TRBD1,TRBV28
TGTGCCAGCAGCCAAGACAACCGGGGGCTACTAGAAGCTTTCTTT,CASSQDNRGLLEAFF,-,TRBJ1-1,-,TRBV14
TGCGCCAGCAGCTATTCACAGGGTTACGAGCAGTACTTC,CASSYSQGYEQYF,-,TRBJ2-7,-,TRBV4-1